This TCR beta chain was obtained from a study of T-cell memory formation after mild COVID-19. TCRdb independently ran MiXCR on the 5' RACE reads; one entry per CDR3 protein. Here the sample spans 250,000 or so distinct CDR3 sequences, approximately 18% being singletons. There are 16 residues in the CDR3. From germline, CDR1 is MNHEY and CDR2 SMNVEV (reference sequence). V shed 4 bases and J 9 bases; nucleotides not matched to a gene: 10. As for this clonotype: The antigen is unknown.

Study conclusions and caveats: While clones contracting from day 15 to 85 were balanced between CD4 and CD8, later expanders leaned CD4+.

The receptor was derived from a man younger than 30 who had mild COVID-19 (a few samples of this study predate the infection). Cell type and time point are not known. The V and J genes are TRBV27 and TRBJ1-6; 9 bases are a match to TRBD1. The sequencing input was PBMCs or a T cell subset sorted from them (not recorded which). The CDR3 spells CASSYRTGEVLSPLHF. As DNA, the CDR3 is TGTGCCAGCAGTTACCGGACAGGGGAGGTTCTTTCACCCCTCCACTTT.